Listed here is a single T cell receptor beta chain. The antigen remains undetermined. This entry is derived from a study of CXCR3-negative and CXCR3-positive naive CD8 T cells. Overall study results and limits: In cryopreserved cells, CXCR3 expression partially decreased, and fresh PBMCs were used in most assays. More hydrophobic TRB CDR3s were found in CXCR3-positive naive cells than in CXCR3-negative naive cells. Naive CXCR3-negative cells resembled naive CXCR3-positive cells in TRBV-TRBJ usage; memory cells differed.

By phenotype, naive CD8+ T cells were CD45RO-CCR7+CD27+CD95-. UMI labels and 5' RACE were used to prepare the TRB cDNA libraries. TCRdb reprocessed the 5' RACE reads, with one entry per CDR3 protein and no DNA. This sample's table reports just under 90,000 distinct CDR3 sequences. This CDR3 has 13 amino acids. Germline V gene sequence: CDR1 SEHNR, CDR2 FQNEAQ (reference sequence). The chain couples TRBV7-9 to TRBJ1-2. The sample was naive CXCR3+ CD8+ T cells from blood. The sample's subset: CD45RO-CCR7+CD27+CD95- naive CD8+ T cells expressing CXCR3 (TNR3+). The receptor's source is a human donor in good health. Some clones in this sample may be carry-over from other donors' samples. The CDR3 reads CASGPSDNYGYTF.